The TCR beta chain described here comes from a study of beta chain features in type 1 diabetes. The study reverse transcribed the entire isolated RNA, so it sequenced expressed TCRB transcripts. Using immunoSEQ multiplex PCR, the repertoire was profiled, and TCRdb retains in-frame clones only, with some absent. The sample consists of roughly 290,000 clones, roughly 8% of them appearing once. V gave up 3 bases and J gave up 2 bases, with 7 bases separating them. The germline V gene encodes CDR1 MDHEN and CDR2 SYDVKM. The CDR3 has 13 residues. Concerning this clone itself: This same CDR3 is encoded by further DNA sequences in the sample.

The receptor's source is a woman aged 18-29 years in good health. This sequence joins TRBV28 and TRBJ1-2; unclear D gene. The sample was central memory CD4+ T cells from blood. Here the CDR3 DNA reads TGTGCCAGCAGTTTCTCAAGGAACTATGGCTACACCTTC. Protein: CASSFSRNYGYTF.